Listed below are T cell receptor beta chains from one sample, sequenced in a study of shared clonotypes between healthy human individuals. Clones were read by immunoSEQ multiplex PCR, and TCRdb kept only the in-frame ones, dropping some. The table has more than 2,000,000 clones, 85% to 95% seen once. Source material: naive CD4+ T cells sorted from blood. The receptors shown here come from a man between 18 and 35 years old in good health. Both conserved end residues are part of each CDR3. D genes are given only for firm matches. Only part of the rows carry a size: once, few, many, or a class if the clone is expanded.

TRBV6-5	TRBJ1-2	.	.	CASSYSGGARGYTF
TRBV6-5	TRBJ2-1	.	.	CASRPGTVPYNEQFF
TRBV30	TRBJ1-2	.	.	CAWGGGVSNYGYTF
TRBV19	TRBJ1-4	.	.	CASSLGRFAELFF
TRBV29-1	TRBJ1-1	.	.	CSVESLFQFSGGANTEAFF
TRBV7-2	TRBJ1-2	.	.	CASSLYVGLGYTF
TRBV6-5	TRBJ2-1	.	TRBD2	CASSRGTSGSLEQFF
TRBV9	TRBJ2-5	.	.	CASSVGGGGEETQYF
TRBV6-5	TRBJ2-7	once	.	CASSYRGLLYEQYF
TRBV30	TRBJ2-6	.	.	CAYRIAGANVLTF
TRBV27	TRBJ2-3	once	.	CASSLWALRTDTQYF
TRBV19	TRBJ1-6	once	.	CASSTGTNRDYNSPLHF
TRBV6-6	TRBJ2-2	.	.	CASSSMTPTGELFF
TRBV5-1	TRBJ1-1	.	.	CASSLAGMNTEAFF
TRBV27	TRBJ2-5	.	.	CASRLGGNPQETQYF